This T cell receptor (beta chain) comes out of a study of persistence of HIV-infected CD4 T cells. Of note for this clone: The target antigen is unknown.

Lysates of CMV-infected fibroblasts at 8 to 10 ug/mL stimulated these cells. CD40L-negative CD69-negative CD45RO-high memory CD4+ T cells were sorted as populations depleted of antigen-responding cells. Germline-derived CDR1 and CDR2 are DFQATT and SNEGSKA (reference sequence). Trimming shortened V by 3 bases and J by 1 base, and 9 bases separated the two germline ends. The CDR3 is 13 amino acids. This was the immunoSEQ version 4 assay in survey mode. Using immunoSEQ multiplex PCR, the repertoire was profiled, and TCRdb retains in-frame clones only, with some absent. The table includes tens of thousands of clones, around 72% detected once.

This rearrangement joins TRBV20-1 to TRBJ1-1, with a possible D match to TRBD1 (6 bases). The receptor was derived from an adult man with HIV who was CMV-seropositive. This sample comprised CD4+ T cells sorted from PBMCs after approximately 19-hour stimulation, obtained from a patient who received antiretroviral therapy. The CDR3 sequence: CSASLGQNTEAFF. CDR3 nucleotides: TGCAGTGCTAGTTTGGGACAGAACACTGAAGCTTTCTTT.